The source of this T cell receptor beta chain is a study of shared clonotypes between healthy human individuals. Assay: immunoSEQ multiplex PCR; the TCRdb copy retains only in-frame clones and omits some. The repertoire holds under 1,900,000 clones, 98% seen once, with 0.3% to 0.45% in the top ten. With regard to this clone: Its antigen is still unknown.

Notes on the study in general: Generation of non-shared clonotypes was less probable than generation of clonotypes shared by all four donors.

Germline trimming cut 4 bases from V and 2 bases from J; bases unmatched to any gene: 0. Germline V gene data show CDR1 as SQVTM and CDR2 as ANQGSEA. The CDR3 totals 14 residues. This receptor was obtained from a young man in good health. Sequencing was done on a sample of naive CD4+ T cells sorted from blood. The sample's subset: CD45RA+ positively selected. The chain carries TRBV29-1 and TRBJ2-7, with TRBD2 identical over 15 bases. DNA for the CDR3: TGCAGCGTTGGGACTAGCGGGAGGGCCTACGAGCAGTACTTC. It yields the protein CSVGTSGRAYEQYF.